These T cell receptor beta chains were read from a single sample in a study of naive and memory T cell subsets. Using its own MiXCR run on the UMI-ligation and nested PCR reads, TCRdb lists one record per CDR3 protein. The sample holds 70,000 to 95,000 distinct CDR3 sequences, 6% to 7.5% seen once. The specimen was central memory CD4+ T cells from blood. These receptor sequences come from a human donor in good health. Each CDR3 is given with its conserved first and last residue. Fields, in order: clone size, V gene, D gene, J gene, CDR3 protein, CDR3 DNA. D genes are given only for firm matches. The size of a clone is reported for some rows only, either as once, few or many, or as a class for expanded clones.

clone size: many; V gene: TRBV4-1; D gene: -; J gene: TRBJ2-1; CDR3 protein: CASSQDRRLNNEQFF; CDR3 DNA: TGCGCCAGCAGCCAAGATCGGAGACTAAACAATGAGCAGTTCTTC
clone size: few; V gene: TRBV20-1; D gene: TRBD1; J gene: TRBJ2-2; CDR3 protein: CSARDLRQGITGELFF; CDR3 DNA: TGCAGTGCTAGAGATCTGCGACAGGGGATCACCGGGGAGCTGTTTTTT
clone size: -; V gene: TRBV5-4; D gene: -; J gene: TRBJ2-1; CDR3 protein: CASSLAEAGTYNEQFF; CDR3 DNA: TGTGCCAGCAGCTTGGCCGAGGCGGGAACTTACAATGAGCAGTTCTTC
clone size: -; V gene: TRBV5-5; D gene: TRBD1; J gene: TRBJ2-7; CDR3 protein: CASSWDRRTYEQYF; CDR3 DNA: TGTGCCAGCAGCTGGGACAGGCGGACCTACGAGCAGTACTTC
clone size: -; V gene: TRBV7-2; D gene: -; J gene: TRBJ2-7; CDR3 protein: CASSFDGGLSYEQYF; CDR3 DNA: TGTGCCAGCAGCTTTGACGGGGGCCTCTCCTACGAGCAGTACTTC
clone size: few; V gene: TRBV2; D gene: -; J gene: TRBJ2-2; CDR3 protein: CASKQGFLGELFF; CDR3 DNA: TGTGCCAGCAAGCAAGGCTTTCTCGGGGAGCTGTTTTTT
clone size: -; V gene: TRBV28; D gene: -; J gene: TRBJ2-3; CDR3 protein: CASTSPDTQYF; CDR3 DNA: TGTGCCAGCACGTCCCCAGATACGCAGTATTTT
clone size: many; V gene: TRBV20-1; D gene: -; J gene: TRBJ1-2; CDR3 protein: CSAKPQGSSKLANYGYTF; CDR3 DNA: TGCAGTGCTAAACCCCAGGGCTCCTCCAAACTAGCTAACTATGGCTACACCTTC
clone size: few; V gene: TRBV20-1; D gene: -; J gene: TRBJ1-1; CDR3 protein: CSPIPVNTEAFF; CDR3 DNA: TGCAGTCCCATCCCGGTGAACACTGAAGCTTTCTTT
clone size: many; V gene: TRBV11-1; D gene: TRBD2; J gene: TRBJ2-1; CDR3 protein: CASSSSQLAGGRLF; CDR3 DNA: TGTGCCAGCAGCTCTTCACAACTAGCGGGGGGCAGACTCTTC
clone size: few; V gene: TRBV12-3/TRBV12-4; D gene: TRBD1; J gene: TRBJ2-2; CDR3 protein: CASSRDRRRTGELFF; CDR3 DNA: TGTGCCAGCAGCAGGGACAGGAGGCGCACCGGGGAGCTGTTTTTT
clone size: many; V gene: TRBV7-2; D gene: -; J gene: TRBJ2-5; CDR3 protein: CASSFSAGQETQYF; CDR3 DNA: TGTGCCAGCAGCTTCTCAGCCGGGCAAGAGACCCAGTACTTC
clone size: few; V gene: TRBV6-5; D gene: -; J gene: TRBJ2-3; CDR3 protein: CASSPAGTRDTQYF; CDR3 DNA: TGTGCCAGCAGCCCAGCAGGTACGAGAGATACGCAGTATTTT
clone size: few; V gene: TRBV2; D gene: -; J gene: TRBJ2-3; CDR3 protein: CASSEGLTSDTQYF; CDR3 DNA: TGTGCCAGCAGTGAAGGTCTGACTTCTGATACGCAGTATTTT
clone size: many; V gene: TRBV11-2; D gene: TRBD1; J gene: TRBJ2-7; CDR3 protein: CASSLAGTGSSEQYF; CDR3 DNA: TGTGCCAGCAGCTTAGCCGGGACAGGGTCCTCCGAGCAGTACTTC
clone size: few; V gene: TRBV2; D gene: -; J gene: TRBJ2-7; CDR3 protein: CASSQERYEQYF; CDR3 DNA: TGTGCCAGCAGCCAAGAGCGGTACGAGCAGTACTTC
clone size: many; V gene: TRBV20-1; D gene: TRBD1; J gene: TRBJ1-4; CDR3 protein: CSRTGVNGKLFF; CDR3 DNA: TGCAGTAGGACAGGGGTTAACGGAAAACTGTTTTTT